This TCR beta chain is from a study of T-cell memory formation after mild COVID-19. Germline CDR1 SGHRS, CDR2 YFSETQ. The CDR3 consists of 14 residues. Trimming took 0 bases from V and 1 from J, leaving 7 bases between them. This clonotype was detected only a few times. TCRdb processed the 5' RACE reads anew with MiXCR; each CDR3 protein has one entry. This sample carries around 250,000 distinct CDR3 sequences, under 20% of them seen once, and the ten largest clones take roughly 24%. The chain combines TRBV5-1 with TRBJ1-1; no clear D. The origin of this receptor is a man aged 18 to 29 who had mild COVID-19 (a few samples of this study predate the infection). Cell type and time point are not known. Sequencing was done on a sample of PBMCs or a T cell subset sorted from them (not recorded which). The CDR3 loop is CASSLVSANTEAFF. The CDR3 nucleotides are TGCGCCAGCAGCTTGGTTTCAGCGAACACTGAAGCTTTCTTT.